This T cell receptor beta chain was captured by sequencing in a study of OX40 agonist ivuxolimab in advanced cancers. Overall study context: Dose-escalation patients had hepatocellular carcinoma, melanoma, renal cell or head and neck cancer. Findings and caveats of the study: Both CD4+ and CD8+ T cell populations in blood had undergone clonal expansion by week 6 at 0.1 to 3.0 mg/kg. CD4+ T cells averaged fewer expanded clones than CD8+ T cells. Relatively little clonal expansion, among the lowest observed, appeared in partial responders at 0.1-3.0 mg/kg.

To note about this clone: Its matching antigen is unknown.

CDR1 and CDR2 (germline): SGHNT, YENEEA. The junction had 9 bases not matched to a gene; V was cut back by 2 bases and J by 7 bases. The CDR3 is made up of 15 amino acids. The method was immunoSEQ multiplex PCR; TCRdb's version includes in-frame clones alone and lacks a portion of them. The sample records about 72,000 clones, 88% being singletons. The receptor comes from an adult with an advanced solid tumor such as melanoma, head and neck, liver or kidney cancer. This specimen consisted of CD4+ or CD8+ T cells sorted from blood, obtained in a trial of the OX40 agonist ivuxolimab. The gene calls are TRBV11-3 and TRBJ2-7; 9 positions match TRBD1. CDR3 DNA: TGTGCCAGCAGCTTATCGGGACAGGGTTATGGGGAGCAGTACTTC. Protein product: CASSLSGQGYGEQYF. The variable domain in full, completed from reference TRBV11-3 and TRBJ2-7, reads EAGVVQSPRYKIIEKKQPVAFWCNPISGHNTLYWYLQNLGQGPELLIRYENEEAVDDSQLPKDRFSAERLKGVDSTLKIQPAELGDSAVYLCASSLSGQGYGEQYFGPGTRLTVT.